This TCR beta chain was recovered during a study of cytomegalovirus exposure and HLA in healthy donors. Across the whole study: Falling in the Caucasian-associated ancestry cluster were approximately 86% of some 400 genotyped donors. Study-wide points: Common viral pathogens seemed, in a later analysis, to connect with several of the most significant clusters.

The table lists this clone with a few counts. Antigen specificity is unknown. The PCR made use of 60 Vbeta and 13 Jbeta primers. The repertoire was sequenced with immunoSEQ multiplex PCR; TCRdb's copy has only in-frame clones and lacks some. The table records some 140,000 clones, about three quarters of them present only once. Per germline, CDR1 MNHEY and CDR2 SMNVEV (reference sequence). The V end lost 5 bases, the J end lost 3 bases, and 14 bases lay between the germline ends. This CDR3 region has 15 residues. This TCR came from a woman aged 40-49 years in good health and CMV-seronegative. The chain joins TRBV27 to TRBJ1-5; D may be TRBD1 (6 bases). The sequenced sample was PBMCs. CDR3 DNA: TGTGCCAGCAGTCCATGGGGACAAATCAATCAGCCCCAGCATTTT. Its translation is CASSPWGQINQPQHF.